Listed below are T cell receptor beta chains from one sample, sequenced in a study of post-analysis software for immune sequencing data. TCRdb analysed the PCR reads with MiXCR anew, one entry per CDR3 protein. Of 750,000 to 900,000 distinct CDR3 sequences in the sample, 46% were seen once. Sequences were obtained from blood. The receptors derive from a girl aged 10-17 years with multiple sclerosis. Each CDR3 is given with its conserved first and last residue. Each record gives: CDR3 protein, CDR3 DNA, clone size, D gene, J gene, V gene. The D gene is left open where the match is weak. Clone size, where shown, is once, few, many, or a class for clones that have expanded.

cdr3_aa: CSARAPIAVPDTQYF
cdr3_nt: TGCAGTGCTAGAGCCCCAATAGCGGTCCCAGATACGCAGTATTTT
clone_size: -
d_call: -
j_call: TRBJ2-3
v_call: TRBV20-1

cdr3_aa: CSADRTSGRGASTDTQYF
cdr3_nt: TGCAGTGCGGATCGTACTAGCGGGAGGGGAGCAAGCACAGATACGCAGTATTTT
clone_size: few
d_call: TRBD2
j_call: TRBJ2-3
v_call: TRBV20-1

cdr3_aa: CASSQDGTTREQFF
cdr3_nt: TGCGCCAGCAGCCAAGATGGGACTACCAGGGAGCAGTTCTTC
clone_size: -
d_call: TRBD2
j_call: TRBJ2-1
v_call: TRBV4-3

cdr3_aa: CASSEGLPSAVYEQYF
cdr3_nt: TGTGCCAGCAGCGAGGGACTTCCCAGCGCGGTCTACGAGCAGTACTTC
clone_size: -
d_call: -
j_call: TRBJ2-7
v_call: TRBV7-9

cdr3_aa: CASSFGNGVGYTF
cdr3_nt: -
clone_size: -
d_call: -
j_call: TRBJ1-2
v_call: TRBV27

cdr3_aa: CASSVFGPNTEAFF
cdr3_nt: TGTGCCAGCAGTGTATTTGGTCCGAACACTGAAGCTTTCTTT
clone_size: -
d_call: -
j_call: TRBJ1-1
v_call: TRBV28

cdr3_aa: CATAIPTKRGTEQYF
cdr3_nt: TGTGCCACCGCAATCCCTACTAAGCGGGGAACCGAGCAGTACTTC
clone_size: few
d_call: TRBD2
j_call: TRBJ2-7
v_call: TRBV10-3

cdr3_aa: CASSPIHTSRVETQYF
cdr3_nt: TGTGCCAGCAGTCCGATTCATACGTCCCGGGTGGAGACCCAGTACTTC
clone_size: -
d_call: -
j_call: TRBJ2-5
v_call: TRBV12-3/TRBV12-4

cdr3_aa: CSASYSGSTDTQYF
cdr3_nt: TGCAGTGCTAGTTATAGCGGAAGCACAGATACGCAGTATTTT
clone_size: -
d_call: -
j_call: TRBJ2-3
v_call: TRBV20-1

cdr3_aa: CSATAAGAYNEQFF
cdr3_nt: TGCAGTGCGACAGCAGCGGGAGCTTACAATGAGCAGTTCTTC
clone_size: few
d_call: TRBD2
j_call: TRBJ2-1
v_call: TRBV20-1

cdr3_aa: CASSPKVPTGFGANVLTF
cdr3_nt: TGTGCCAGCAGTCCTAAGGTTCCGACAGGGTTTGGGGCCAACGTCCTGACTTTC
clone_size: -
d_call: TRBD1
j_call: TRBJ2-6
v_call: TRBV27

cdr3_aa: CASSPLTGTYEQYF
cdr3_nt: TGTGCCAGCAGTCCTTTGACAGGAACCTACGAGCAGTACTTC
clone_size: -
d_call: -
j_call: TRBJ2-7
v_call: TRBV28

cdr3_aa: CASSSYAGGVVQYF
cdr3_nt: TGTGCCAGCAGCTCCTACGCCGGGGGGGTGGTCCAGTACTTC
clone_size: -
d_call: TRBD2
j_call: TRBJ2-5
v_call: TRBV7-9

cdr3_aa: CASSQEGGGSYEQYF
cdr3_nt: TGCGCCAGCAGCCAAGAAGGGGGCGGCTCCTACGAGCAGTACTTC
clone_size: -
d_call: TRBD1
j_call: TRBJ2-7
v_call: TRBV4-1

cdr3_aa: CASYLFGRDGYTF
cdr3_nt: TGTGCCAGCTACCTCTTTGGCAGGGACGGCTACACCTTC
clone_size: -
d_call: -
j_call: TRBJ1-2
v_call: TRBV6-6

cdr3_aa: CSGLDRGREQFF
cdr3_nt: TGCAGCGGCCTAGACAGGGGGCGCGAGCAGTTCTTC
clone_size: few
d_call: TRBD1
j_call: TRBJ2-1
v_call: TRBV29-1

cdr3_aa: CASSPLSGEGTEAFF
cdr3_nt: TGTGCCAGCAGCCCCTTGTCGGGGGAAGGCACTGAAGCTTTCTTT
clone_size: -
d_call: -
j_call: TRBJ1-1
v_call: TRBV9

cdr3_aa: CASSLVRTGTSGTDTQYF
cdr3_nt: TGTGCCAGCAGCTTAGTTAGGACCGGGACTAGCGGGACAGATACGCAGTATTTT
clone_size: -
d_call: TRBD2
j_call: TRBJ2-3
v_call: TRBV11-2

cdr3_aa: CASSLGGVGATQETQYF
cdr3_nt: TGTGCCAGCAGCTTGGGGGGCGTGGGGGCGACTCAAGAGACCCAGTACTTC
clone_size: -
d_call: -
j_call: TRBJ2-5
v_call: TRBV7-2

cdr3_aa: CASTTAGGSSYNEQFF
cdr3_nt: TGTGCCAGCACCACAGCCGGGGGGAGCTCCTACAATGAGCAGTTCTTC
clone_size: -
d_call: TRBD2
j_call: TRBJ2-1
v_call: TRBV12-3/TRBV12-4

cdr3_aa: CASSPQIGYKNYGYTF
cdr3_nt: TGTGCCAGCAGCCCCCAAATAGGTTACAAGAACTATGGCTACACCTTC
clone_size: -
d_call: -
j_call: TRBJ1-2
v_call: TRBV7-2

cdr3_aa: CASGLTGGYTEAFF
cdr3_nt: TGTGCTAGTGGTTTGACAGGGGGATACACTGAAGCTTTCTTT
clone_size: -
d_call: TRBD1
j_call: TRBJ1-1
v_call: TRBV12-5

cdr3_aa: CASIGQGNTEAFF
cdr3_nt: TGTGCCAGCATTGGACAGGGGAACACTGAAGCTTTCTTT
clone_size: -
d_call: TRBD1
j_call: TRBJ1-1
v_call: TRBV25-1

cdr3_aa: CASSFRERGEQFF
cdr3_nt: TGTGCCAGCAGCTTCAGGGAAAGGGGTGAGCAGTTCTTC
clone_size: once
d_call: -
j_call: TRBJ2-1
v_call: TRBV7-3

cdr3_aa: CASSFRGSSDGYTF
cdr3_nt: TGTGCCAGCAGTTTTAGAGGAAGTTCGGATGGCTACACCTTC
clone_size: -
d_call: -
j_call: TRBJ1-2
v_call: TRBV12-3/TRBV12-4

cdr3_aa: CASSFEASGIYEQYF
cdr3_nt: TGTGCCAGCAGCTTTGAGGCTAGCGGGATTTACGAGCAGTACTTC
clone_size: -
d_call: TRBD2
j_call: TRBJ2-7
v_call: TRBV7-2

cdr3_aa: CASSRGTSGNQETQYF
cdr3_nt: TGTGCCAGCAGCCGCGGGACTAGCGGGAACCAAGAGACCCAGTACTTC
clone_size: -
d_call: TRBD2
j_call: TRBJ2-5
v_call: TRBV11-2

cdr3_aa: CASSQGTSATDTQYF
cdr3_nt: TGTGCCAGCAGCCAAGGGACTAGCGCCACAGATACGCAGTATTTT
clone_size: few
d_call: TRBD2
j_call: TRBJ2-3
v_call: TRBV4-2

cdr3_aa: CANSLTSYGTGQETQYF
cdr3_nt: TGTGCCAACAGCTTAACGTCCTACGGGACAGGGCAAGAGACCCAGTACTTC
clone_size: -
d_call: TRBD1
j_call: TRBJ2-5
v_call: TRBV7-3

cdr3_aa: CASSRAGRGNIQYF
cdr3_nt: TGTGCCAGCAGTCGGGCGGGCAGGGGAAACATTCAGTACTTC
clone_size: -
d_call: -
j_call: TRBJ2-4
v_call: TRBV28

cdr3_aa: CSATDLGGDWSYNEQYF
cdr3_nt: TGCAGTGCTACCGACCTCGGCGGGGACTGGTCCTACAATGAGCAGTACTTC
clone_size: -
d_call: -
j_call: TRBJ2-7
v_call: TRBV20-1

cdr3_aa: CSPCASANEQFF
cdr3_nt: TGCAGCCCCTGTGCTAGCGCTAATGAGCAGTTCTTC
clone_size: -
d_call: -
j_call: TRBJ2-1
v_call: TRBV29-1

cdr3_aa: CASSQQDRGQEKLFF
cdr3_nt: TGCGCCAGCAGCCAGCAGGACAGGGGGCAGGAAAAACTGTTTTTT
clone_size: few
d_call: TRBD1
j_call: TRBJ1-4
v_call: TRBV4-3

cdr3_aa: CSADRVASGSLDEQFF
cdr3_nt: TGCAGTGCTGATAGAGTCGCTAGCGGGAGTTTGGATGAGCAGTTCTTC
clone_size: -
d_call: TRBD2
j_call: TRBJ2-1
v_call: TRBV20-1

cdr3_aa: CSAPSGSGDTQYF
cdr3_nt: TGCAGTGCACCTAGCGGGAGCGGGGATACGCAGTATTTT
clone_size: many
d_call: TRBD2
j_call: TRBJ2-3
v_call: TRBV20-1

cdr3_aa: CASSLTGSGSYNEQFF
cdr3_nt: TGTGCCAGCAGCTTAACGGGGAGCGGGTCCTACAATGAGCAGTTCTTC
clone_size: -
d_call: -
j_call: TRBJ2-1
v_call: TRBV7-3

cdr3_aa: CASSSDRWVRDTEAFF
cdr3_nt: TGCGCCAGCAGCTCGGACAGGTGGGTAAGGGACACTGAAGCTTTCTTT
clone_size: few
d_call: TRBD1
j_call: TRBJ1-1
v_call: TRBV5-1

cdr3_aa: CASSAATGAKNIQYF
cdr3_nt: TGTGCCAGCAGCGCCGCGACAGGGGCCAAAAACATTCAGTACTTC
clone_size: few
d_call: TRBD1
j_call: TRBJ2-4
v_call: TRBV9

cdr3_aa: CASSLDTSGANVLTF
cdr3_nt: TGTGCCAGCAGTTTAGACACCTCTGGGGCCAACGTCCTGACTTTC
clone_size: few
d_call: -
j_call: TRBJ2-6
v_call: TRBV12-3/TRBV12-4

cdr3_aa: CASSLEGWGSGQQSTDTQYF
cdr3_nt: TGTGCCAGCAGTTTAGAGGGTTGGGGTAGCGGGCAGCAAAGCACAGATACGCAGTATTTT
clone_size: -
d_call: TRBD2
j_call: TRBJ2-3
v_call: TRBV12-3/TRBV12-4

cdr3_aa: CASRSSGLNEQFF
cdr3_nt: TGTGCCAGCAGGTCTAGCGGCTTGAATGAGCAGTTCTTC
clone_size: few
d_call: TRBD2
j_call: TRBJ2-1
v_call: TRBV12-3/TRBV12-4

cdr3_aa: CASSPTRRQGGHGYTF
cdr3_nt: TGTGCCAGCAGCCCGACGCGGAGACAGGGCGGCCATGGCTACACCTTC
clone_size: many
d_call: TRBD1
j_call: TRBJ1-2
v_call: TRBV11-2

cdr3_aa: CASSVVQDTSYNEQFF
cdr3_nt: TGTGCCAGCAGCGTAGTCCAGGACACCTCCTACAATGAGCAGTTCTTC
clone_size: few
d_call: -
j_call: TRBJ2-1
v_call: TRBV9

cdr3_aa: CSGLGDDTDTQYF
cdr3_nt: TGCAGTGGCCTTGGCGACGACACAGATACGCAGTATTTT
clone_size: -
d_call: -
j_call: TRBJ2-3
v_call: TRBV20-1

cdr3_aa: CASSPDRGKNIQYF
cdr3_nt: TGCGCCAGCAGCCCGGACAGAGGCAAAAACATTCAGTACTTC
clone_size: -
d_call: -
j_call: TRBJ2-4
v_call: TRBV5-1